This record covers a single TCR beta chain. This sample was included in a study of blood T cell repertoires in COVID-19. The V end lost 6 bases, the J end lost 7 bases, and 13 bases lay between the germline ends. CDR3 size: 14 residues. CDR1 and CDR2 from the germline V gene are MNHEY and SVGAGI. Authors' analysis steps: Reference gene primer amplification gave nucleated cell count estimates. The protocol was immunoSEQ multiplex PCR, while the TCRdb copy is restricted to in-frame clones and leaves out a portion. V, J and clone size reflect that table, while D and trimming were determined from the DNA. The sample gives about 190,000 clones, around 78% of which show up once; approximately 3% is in the top ten.

This rearrangement joins TRBV6-5 to TRBJ1-6; D ambiguous. This TCR was sampled from an elderly woman with active or convalescent COVID-19. Material: peripheral blood. The CDR3 region has the DNA TGTGCCAGCAGACGCCACCAGGAAAATTCACCCCTCCACTTT. Encoded protein: CASRRHQENSPLHF.